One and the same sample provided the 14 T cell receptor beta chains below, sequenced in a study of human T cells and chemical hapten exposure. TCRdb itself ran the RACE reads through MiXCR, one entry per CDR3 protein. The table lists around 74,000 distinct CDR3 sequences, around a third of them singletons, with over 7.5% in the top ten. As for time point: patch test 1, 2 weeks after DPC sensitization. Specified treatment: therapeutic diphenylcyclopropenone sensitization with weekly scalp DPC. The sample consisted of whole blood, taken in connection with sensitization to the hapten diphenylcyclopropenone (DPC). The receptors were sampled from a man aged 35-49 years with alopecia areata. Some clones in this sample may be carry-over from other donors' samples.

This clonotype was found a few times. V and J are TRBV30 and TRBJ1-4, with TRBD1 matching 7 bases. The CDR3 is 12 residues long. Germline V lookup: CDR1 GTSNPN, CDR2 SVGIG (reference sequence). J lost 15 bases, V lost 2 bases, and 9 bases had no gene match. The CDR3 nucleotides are TGTGCCTGGAGTCGCGGACAGGTTTCGTTGTTTTTT. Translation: CAWSRGQVSLFF.

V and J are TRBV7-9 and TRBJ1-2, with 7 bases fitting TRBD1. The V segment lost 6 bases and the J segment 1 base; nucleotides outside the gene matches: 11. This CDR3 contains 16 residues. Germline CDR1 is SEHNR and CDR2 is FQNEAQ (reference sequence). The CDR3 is CASRQPDRNLNYGYTF. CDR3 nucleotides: TGTGCCAGCAGGCAACCGGACAGGAACCTTAACTATGGCTACACCTTC.

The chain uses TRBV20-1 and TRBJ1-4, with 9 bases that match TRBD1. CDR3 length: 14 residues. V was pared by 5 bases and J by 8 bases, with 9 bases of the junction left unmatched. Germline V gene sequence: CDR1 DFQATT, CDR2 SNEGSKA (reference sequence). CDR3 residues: CSAWIFTGGEKLFF. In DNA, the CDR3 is TGCAGTGCTTGGATCTTTACAGGGGGCGAAAAACTGTTTTTT.

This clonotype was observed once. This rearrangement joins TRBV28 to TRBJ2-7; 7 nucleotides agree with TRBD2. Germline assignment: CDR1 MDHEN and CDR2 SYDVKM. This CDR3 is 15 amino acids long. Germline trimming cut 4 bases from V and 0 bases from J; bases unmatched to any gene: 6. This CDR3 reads CASSSPGLVSYEQYF. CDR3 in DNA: TGTGCCAGCAGTTCCCCCGGACTAGTCTCCTACGAGCAGTACTTC. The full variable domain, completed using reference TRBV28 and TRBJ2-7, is DVKVTQSSRYLVKRTGEKVFLECVQDMDHENMFWYRQDPGLGLRLIYFSYDVKMKEKGDIPEGYSVSREKKERFSLILESASTNQTSMYLCASSSPGLVSYEQYFGPGTRLTVT.

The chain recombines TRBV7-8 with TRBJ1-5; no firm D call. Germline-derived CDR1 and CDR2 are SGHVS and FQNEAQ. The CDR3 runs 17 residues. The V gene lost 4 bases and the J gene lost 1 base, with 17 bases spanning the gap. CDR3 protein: CASSSLAQTRSNQPQHF. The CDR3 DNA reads TGTGCCAGCAGCTCTCTTGCCCAGACCCGAAGCAATCAGCCCCAGCATTTT.

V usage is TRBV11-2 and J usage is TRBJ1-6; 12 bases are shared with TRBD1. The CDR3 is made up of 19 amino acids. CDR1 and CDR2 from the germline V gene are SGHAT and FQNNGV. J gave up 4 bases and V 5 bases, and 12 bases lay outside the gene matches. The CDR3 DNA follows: TGTGCCAGCAGCACGGGTCCCGGGACAGGGGGCGGTTATAATTCACCCCTCCACTTT. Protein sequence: CASSTGPGTGGGYNSPLHF.

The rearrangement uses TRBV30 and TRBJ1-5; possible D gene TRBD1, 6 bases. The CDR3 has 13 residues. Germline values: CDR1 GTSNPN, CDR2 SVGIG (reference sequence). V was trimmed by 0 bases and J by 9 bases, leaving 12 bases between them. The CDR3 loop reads CAWSVGGLGPQHF. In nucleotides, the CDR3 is TGTGCCTGGAGTGTGGGGGGCCTCGGGCCCCAGCATTTT.

The CDR3, as DNA: TGCGCCAGCAGCGTGACTAGCGGGAGGGGAGAGACCCAGTACTTC. It translates to CASSVTSGRGETQYF. The gene calls are TRBV5-1 and TRBJ2-5, with 14 positions matching TRBD2. With V trimmed by 4 bases and J by 4 bases, 3 bases remained unmatched. This CDR3 has 15 amino acids. Germline V gives CDR1 SGHRS, CDR2 YFSETQ.

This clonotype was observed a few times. CDR3: CATPRPGLAGDEQFF. The CDR3 nucleotides are TGTGCCACCCCGCGGCCGGGACTAGCGGGAGATGAGCAGTTCTTC. The V gene is TRBV7-9, the J gene TRBJ2-1; 14 bases fit TRBD2. The CDR3 contains 15 residues. V lost 10 bases to trimming and J lost 8 bases; unmatched junction nucleotides: 10. The germline V gene encodes CDR1 SEHNR and CDR2 FQNEAQ (reference sequence).

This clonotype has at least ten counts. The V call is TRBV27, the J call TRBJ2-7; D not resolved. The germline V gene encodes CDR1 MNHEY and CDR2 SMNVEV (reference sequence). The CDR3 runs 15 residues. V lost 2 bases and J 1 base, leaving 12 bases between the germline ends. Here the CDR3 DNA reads TGTGCCAGCAGTTTAAGAGGAGCAGCATCCTACGAGCAGTACTTC. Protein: CASSLRGAASYEQYF.

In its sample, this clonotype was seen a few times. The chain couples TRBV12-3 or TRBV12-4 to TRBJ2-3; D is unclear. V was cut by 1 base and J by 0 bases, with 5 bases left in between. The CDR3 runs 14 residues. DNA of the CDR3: TGTGCCAGCAGTTTAGGAGAGAGCACAGATACGCAGTATTTT. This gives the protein CASSLGESTDTQYF.

The DNA of the CDR3 is TGTGCCAGTATGGTATGGGGCGCCCCCTACAATGAGCAGTTCTTC. It yields the protein CASMVWGAPYNEQFF. V usage is TRBV27 and J usage is TRBJ2-1; possible D gene TRBD1, 5 bases. Trimming stripped 9 bases from V and 2 bases from J, with 17 bases between. Per the germline V gene, CDR1 is MNHEY and CDR2 is SMNVEV (reference sequence). The CDR3 is 15 amino acids.

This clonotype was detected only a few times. CDR3 sequence reads: CASSPGTANTEAFF. The CDR3 bases are TGCGCCAGCAGCCCTGGGACAGCGAACACTGAAGCTTTCTTT. J is TRBJ1-1 and V is TRBV5-1; 7 bases agree with TRBD1. Trimming took 4 bases from V and 1 from J; bases not matched to a gene: 4. The CDR3 contains 14 residues. The V gene's germline CDR1 is SGHRS and CDR2 YFSETQ.

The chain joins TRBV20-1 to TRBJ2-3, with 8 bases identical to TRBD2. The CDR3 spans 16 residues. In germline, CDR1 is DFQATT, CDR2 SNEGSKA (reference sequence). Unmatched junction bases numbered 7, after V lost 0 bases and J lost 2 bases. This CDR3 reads CSARDQIAGITDTQYF. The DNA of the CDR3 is TGCAGTGCTAGAGATCAAATAGCGGGGATCACAGATACGCAGTATTTT.